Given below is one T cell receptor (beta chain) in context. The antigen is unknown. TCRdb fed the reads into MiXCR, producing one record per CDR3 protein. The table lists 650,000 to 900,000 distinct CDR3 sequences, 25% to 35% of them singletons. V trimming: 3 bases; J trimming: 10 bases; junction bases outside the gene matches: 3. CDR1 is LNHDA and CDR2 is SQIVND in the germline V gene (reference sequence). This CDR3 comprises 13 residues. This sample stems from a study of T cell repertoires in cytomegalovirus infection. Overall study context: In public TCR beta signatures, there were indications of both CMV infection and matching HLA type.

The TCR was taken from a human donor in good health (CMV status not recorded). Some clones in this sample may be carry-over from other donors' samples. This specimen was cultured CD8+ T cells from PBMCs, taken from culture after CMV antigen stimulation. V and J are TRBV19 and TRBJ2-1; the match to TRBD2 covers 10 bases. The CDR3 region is CASSIRTSGEQFF. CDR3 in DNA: TGTGCCAGTAGTATTAGGACTAGCGGCGAGCAGTTCTTC.